This T cell receptor (beta chain) is from a study of TIL therapy for anti-PD-1-resistant metastatic lung cancer. The overall study: Most patients had lung adenocarcinoma. Study conclusions and caveats: Compared with baseline intratumoral T cells, expanded TIL cultures were more clonal and less diverse (roughly 6.3% vs 31%). Many TIL product clones were absent from baseline tumor, suggesting clonal contraction.

As for time point: pre-treatment sample, taken before nivolumab and TIL therapy. Tumor tissue came from excised metastases, mostly pleural nodules or supraclavicular lymph nodes. Germline V gene lookup returns CDR1 MDHEN and CDR2 SYDVKM. Germline trimming cut 7 bases from V and 2 bases from J; bases unmatched to any gene: 8. The CDR3 covers 15 residues. To note about this clone: Antigen specificity is unknown.

This was the immunoSEQ v3 assay. Here immunoSEQ multiplex PCR was the method, and the copy in TCRdb shows in-frame clones only, minus some. Here the sample spans tens of thousands of clones, about two thirds being singletons. Here the sequenced sample was tumor tissue, taken at baseline. V usage is TRBV28 and J usage is TRBJ1-5; 7 bases match TRBD1. The sequence was collected from a person between 25 and 79 years old with non-small cell lung cancer. The CDR3 here is CASIAGGPRNQPQHF. The CDR3 DNA sequence: TGTGCCAGCATTGCAGGGGGGCCTCGCAATCAGCCCCAGCATTTT.